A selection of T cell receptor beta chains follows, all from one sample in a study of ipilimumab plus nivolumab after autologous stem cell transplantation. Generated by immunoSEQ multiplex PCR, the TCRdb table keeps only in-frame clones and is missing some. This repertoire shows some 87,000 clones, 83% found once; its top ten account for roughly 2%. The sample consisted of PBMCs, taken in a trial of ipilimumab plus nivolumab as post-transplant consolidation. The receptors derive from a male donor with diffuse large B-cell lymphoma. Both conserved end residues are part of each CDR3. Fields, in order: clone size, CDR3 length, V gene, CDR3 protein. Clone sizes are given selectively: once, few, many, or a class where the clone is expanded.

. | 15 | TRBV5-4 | CASSPSQGARETQYF
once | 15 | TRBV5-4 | CASSSAQGAQETQYF
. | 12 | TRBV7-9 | CASLKGTNTQYF
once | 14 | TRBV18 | CASSPDRANYGYTF
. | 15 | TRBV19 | CASSIGPGKPYEQYF
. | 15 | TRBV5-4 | CASSLVGRRGFEAFF
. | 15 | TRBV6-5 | CASTLRGGIDYEQYF
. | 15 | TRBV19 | CASSIISAGANVLTF
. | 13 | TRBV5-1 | CASSPGQGARITF
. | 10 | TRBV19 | CASSAYGYTF
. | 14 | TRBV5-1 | CASSLVTNSYEQYF
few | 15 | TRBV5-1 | CASSLDLGHDYEQYF
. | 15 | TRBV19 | CASSIAGGGEQPQHF
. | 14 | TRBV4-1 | CASSQPDHQETQYF
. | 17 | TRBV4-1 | CASSLGTVAQTNYGYTF
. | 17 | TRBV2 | CASSEAGLAGTHRWQYF
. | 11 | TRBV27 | CASSFDRTQYF
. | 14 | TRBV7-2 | CASSLGSPPETQYF
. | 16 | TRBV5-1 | CASSTRTGGVSYEQYF
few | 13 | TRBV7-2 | CASRNPVFDTQYF
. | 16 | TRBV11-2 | CASSLEQGFGGIGAFF
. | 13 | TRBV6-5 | CASSYSRIQPQHF
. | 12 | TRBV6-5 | CTSSYETGTQYF